This TCR beta chain was identified during a study of T cells in Graves' hyperthyroidism and ophthalmopathy. Study-wide background: Peripheral blood draws took place at initial diagnosis, ahead of any treatment.

Amplification yielded TCR beta CDR3 regions, with RNA transcripts as the source. When the TCR CDR3 underwent first-round RT-PCR, the HTBI primer set was used. TCRdb ran MiXCR on the multiplex PCR reads and lists one entry per CDR3 protein. Of about 99,000 distinct CDR3 sequences listed, over 45% are singletons. Among the patients, aged 18 to 65, hyperthyroidism was newly diagnosed and had lasted under 2 months. For the diagnoses, clinical symptoms, serum thyroxine and TRAb, thyroid ultrasound and orbital computed tomography were used. The CDR3 extends over 13 amino acids. Germline CDR1 SGHAT, CDR2 FQNNGV. V was shortened by 1 base and J by 2 bases, with 5 bases between the two germline ends. This clonotype has ten or more counts.

Material for sequencing was blood. This chain uses TRBV11-2 with TRBJ1-1, with D unresolved. This TCR came from a man between 40 and 49 years old with Graves' hyperthyroidism. The CDR3 spells CASSLVVNTEAFF. CDR3 DNA sequence: TGTGCCAGCAGCTTAGTAGTTAACACTGAAGCTTTCTTT.